The rows below give T cell receptor beta chains drawn from one sample of a study of blood T cell repertoires in COVID-19. TCRdb keeps only in-frame clones here, not all; method: immunoSEQ multiplex PCR. The sample includes over 300,000 clones, around four fifths of them seen just once. The sample consisted of peripheral blood. The receptors originated from a woman in her fifties or sixties with acute or convalescent COVID-19. Each CDR3 is given with its conserved first and last residue. The D gene is left open where the match is weak. Clone size appears in some rows only: once, few, many, or a class for an expanded clone.

abundance	d_gene	v_gene	j_gene	CDR3aa	CDR3nt
.	.	TRBV11-2	TRBJ1-5	CASSLTPTSNQPQHF	TGTGCCAGCAGCTTAACCCCTACGAGCAATCAGCCCCAGCATTTT
.	.	TRBV19	TRBJ2-5	CATRGLTYTEETQYF	TGTGCCACCCGAGGGCTGACCTATACTGAAGAGACCCAGTACTTC
once	.	TRBV20-1	TRBJ2-1	CSASRGYNEQFF	TGCAGTGCTAGTAGGGGCTACAATGAGCAGTTCTTC
.	.	TRBV4-2	TRBJ2-3	CASSLQGQGYTDTQYF	TGTGCCAGCAGCCTTCAGGGCCAGGGCTACACAGATACGCAGTATTTT
.	.	TRBV9	TRBJ2-3	CASSVVATDTQYF	TGTGCCAGCAGCGTAGTAGCGACAGATACGCAGTATTTT
.	.	TRBV7-3	TRBJ1-1	CASSLSRNTEAFF	TGTGCCAGCAGCTTAAGCAGGAACACTGAAGCTTTCTTT
.	.	TRBV28	TRBJ1-1	CASSLPVNMNTEAFF	TGTGCCAGCAGTTTACCAGTTAACATGAACACTGAAGCTTTCTTT
.	.	TRBV19	TRBJ1-5	CASSTYTGTPQPQHF	TGTGCCAGTAGTACGTACACCGGGACTCCTCAGCCCCAGCATTTT
.	TRBD1	TRBV9	TRBJ1-4	CASSVSRDREKLFF	TGTGCCAGCAGCGTATCCCGGGACAGGGAAAAACTGTTTTTT
.	TRBD1	TRBV19	TRBJ2-3	CASRTGKTDTQYF	TGTGCCAGTAGGACAGGGAAGACAGATACGCAGTATTTT
.	.	TRBV20-1	TRBJ1-1	CSASTRQGTEAFF	TGCAGTGCTAGTACCCGACAAGGCACTGAAGCTTTCTTT
.	.	TRBV30	TRBJ1-4	CAWSPTQGTNEKLFF	TGTGCCTGGAGTCCTACACAGGGAACTAATGAAAAACTGTTTTTT